This TCR beta chain was profiled in a study of shared clonotypes between healthy human individuals. This CDR3 is built from 14 residues. Germline lookup yields CDR1 SGHRS and CDR2 YFSETQ. V lost 4 bases, J lost 2 bases, and 6 bases stayed unmatched. With unsorted samples, genomic DNA was obtained from about 90 million PBMCs. Input per replicate PCR of unsorted PBMC was around 0.3 ug DNA, corresponding to roughly 30,000 T cell genomes. Some clones are missing from TCRdb's copy, which holds only in-frame ones; the method was immunoSEQ multiplex PCR. Of some 96,000 clones listed, less than 60% are singletons.

Sequencing input: PBMCs. The J gene is TRBJ2-7, the V gene TRBV5-1; 7 nucleotides match TRBD1. The receptor comes from a woman in her forties in good health. Some clones in this sample may be carry-over from other donors' samples. The CDR3 here is CASSATGYTYEQYF. The CDR3, as DNA: TGCGCCAGCAGCGCGACAGGGTACACCTACGAGCAGTACTTC.